The clone carrying this TCR beta chain was seen ten or more times. This entry belongs to a study of spatial heterogeneity in lung cancer. Time point of the sample: sample taken at primary tumor resection. The input material, whole RNA from tumor, nontumor lung or frozen PBMC, was sequenced unsorted. Every individual TCR cDNA molecule carried its own unique molecular identifier, which allowed correction of PCR and sequencing errors. TCRdb re-derived calls from the 5' RACE reads in MiXCR, one entry per CDR3 protein. The sample yields tens of thousands of distinct CDR3 sequences, around 15% seen once. Sequenced here: PBMCs, sampled at surgery. This sequence was found in a male donor with early-stage non-small cell lung cancer.

The CDR3 reads CASSVQGHSGANVLTF. The CDR3 DNA is TGTGCCAGCAGCGTCCAGGGTCACTCTGGGGCCAACGTCCTGACTTTC. The V call is TRBV9, the J call TRBJ2-6; the D gene is possibly TRBD1 (5 bases). V lost 2 bases and J lost 0, with 9 bases in between. This CDR3 is built from 16 residues. Germline values: CDR1 SGDLS, CDR2 YYNGEE.